This T cell receptor beta chain came from a study of T cell changes during pregnancy in multiple sclerosis. Measured with immunoSEQ multiplex PCR; TCRdb has only the in-frame clones, and not every one. The sample gives roughly 48,000 clones, 94% of which show up once; around 0.5% is in the top ten. Germline loops: CDR1 LNHDA, CDR2 SQIVND (reference sequence). Trimming stripped 4 bases from V and 0 bases from J, with 13 bases between. The CDR3 totals 16 residues. This sequence originates from a female donor with multiple sclerosis, enrolled in a pregnancy study. The J gene is TRBJ1-3, the V gene TRBV19; weak D call: TRBD1 (5 bases). The source was CD4+ T cells from peripheral blood mononuclear cells, collected in the first trimester of pregnancy. Here the CDR3 DNA reads TGTGCCAGTAGTAAAAGACAGTTTCCCTCTGGAAACACCATATATTTT. It translates to CASSKRQFPSGNTIYF.